This TCR beta chain was captured by sequencing in a study of cytomegalovirus exposure and HLA in healthy donors. Study context: In a later analysis, the roughly 120 validation repertoires were reported to have used the same platform as the roughly 670 first-cohort repertoires.

The V end lost 3 bases, the J end lost 2 bases, and 19 bases lay between the germline ends. Germline CDR1 MDHEN, CDR2 SYDVKM. This CDR3 has 17 residues. TCRdb keeps only in-frame clones here, not all; method: immunoSEQ multiplex PCR. The table shows approximately 210,000 clones, with about 83% occurring only once. The V call is TRBV28, the J call TRBJ1-2; a weak D match, TRBD1 (6 bases). The receptor's source is a woman aged 18-35 years in good health and CMV-seronegative. The sample taken for sequencing was PBMCs. CDR3 nucleotides: TGTGCCAGCAGTTTCCCCCGGGGGGCGCAAGGAAACTATGGCTACACCTTC. Encoded protein: CASSFPRGAQGNYGYTF.